This T cell receptor beta chain is drawn from a study of CXCR3-negative and CXCR3-positive naive CD8 T cells. Study details: The total count of TRB reads reached around 140 million, and each library contributed about 1.5 +/- 0.3 million.

UMI-labeled 5' RACE TRB cDNA libraries were prepared from the cells. TCRdb derives one entry per CDR3 protein from the 5' RACE reads, leaving out DNA. The listing contains under 6,000 distinct CDR3 sequences. For this clonotype: The antigen is not known.

The CDR3 has 13 residues. Germline lookup yields CDR1 SGHDT and CDR2 YYEEEE. Study-wide results and limits: Surface CD5 looked about the same in the naive subsets, so the authors worked out TCR strength from TRB CDR3 properties. In naive cells, CXCR3-negative and CXCR3-positive subsets had similar TRBV-TRBJ usage; memory cells differed. Relative to CXCR3-negative naive cells, CXCR3-positive naive cells had more hydrophobic TRB CDR3s.

Sequences were obtained from naive CXCR3+ CD8+ T cells from blood. Specified subset: CD45RO-CCR7+CD27+CD95- naive CD8+ T cells expressing CXCR3 (TNR3+). This sequence joins TRBV5-6 and TRBJ1-2. The clonotype comes from a human donor in good health. Some clones in this sample may be carry-over from other donors' samples. The CDR3 protein is CASEKTDLYGYTF.